The rows below give T cell receptor beta chains drawn from one sample of a study of OX40 agonist ivuxolimab in advanced cancers. This table comes from immunoSEQ multiplex PCR, and its TCRdb copy is limited to in-frame clones, with some not included. The table lists fewer than 10,000 clones, approximately 88% of them singletons, with around 13% in the top ten. Specimen: CD4+ or CD8+ T cells sorted from blood, collected in a trial of the OX40 agonist ivuxolimab. These TCRs come from an adult with an advanced solid tumor such as melanoma, head and neck, liver or kidney cancer. CDR3s include the opening cysteine and the closing phenylalanine or tryptophan. D genes are given only for firm matches.

cdr3_aa j_call v_call d_call
CASSSPPEGAYEQYF NA TRBV28 NA
CASSLEVHHTQYF TRBJ2-3 TRBV11-3 NA
CASSRGQGAPETQYF TRBJ2-5 TRBV9 TRBD1
CATRDSGLYEQYF TRBJ2-7 TRBV19 NA
CASTPGLARTGELFF TRBJ2-2 TRBV28 TRBD2
CASSSDRGTDTQYF TRBJ2-3 TRBV5-1 TRBD1
CASSLGVNYGYTF TRBJ1-2 TRBV6-5 NA
CASSFRGQGPWDEQYF NA TRBV28 TRBD1
CASSWAISGANVLTF TRBJ2-6 TRBV5-6 NA
CASSDPRGGSNQPQHF TRBJ1-5 TRBV27 NA
CAGSLEGSSGANVLTF TRBJ2-6 TRBV5-5 NA
CASSGQGGYEQYF TRBJ2-7 TRBV5-1 TRBD1
CSLREGRRSYNEQFF TRBJ2-1 TRBV29-1 NA
CASSERQGSGYTF TRBJ1-2 TRBV7-9 TRBD1
CASSDFYEQYF TRBJ2-7 TRBV5-5 NA
CASSQGISNQPQHF TRBJ1-5 TRBV6-5 NA
CASSKAPRVSYEQYF TRBJ2-7 TRBV21-1 NA
CSVGRSSYNEQFF TRBJ2-1 TRBV29-1 NA
CASSSGFYNEQFF TRBJ2-1 TRBV7-8 NA
CASSLQGAGTGELFF TRBJ2-2 TRBV11-3 TRBD1
CASRRQGGNSPLHF TRBJ1-6 TRBV27 TRBD1
CASSLGGSPTGELFF TRBJ2-2 TRBV5-4 NA
CASSYSIDRELFF TRBJ2-2 TRBV6-5 NA
CASNFGLAGVGEQFF TRBJ2-1 TRBV7-9 TRBD2
CATGGPGNGNIQYF TRBJ2-4 TRBV19 NA
CASSYPPGVDTEAFF TRBJ1-1 TRBV5-5 NA
CASSPSGGYTEAFF TRBJ1-1 TRBV9 TRBD1
CSVLGLQQTQYF TRBJ2-5 TRBV29-1 NA
CASSPRGPRNTGELFF TRBJ2-2 TRBV18 NA
CASSLAVGTGVETQYF TRBJ2-5 TRBV5-8 TRBD1
CASSISRTGELFF TRBJ2-2 TRBV19 NA
CASSRNHLGGETQYF TRBJ2-5 TRBV6-1 NA
CASSFGRSSYNEQFF TRBJ2-1 TRBV5-8 NA
CASSGQGAYNEQFF TRBJ2-1 TRBV18 TRBD1
CSVPSHGVQYF TRBJ2-4 TRBV20-1 NA
CASSSRTGKDYGYTF TRBJ1-2 TRBV5-4 TRBD1
CASTQEFNQPQHF TRBJ1-5 TRBV2 NA
CASTLVGSKYNEQFF TRBJ2-1 TRBV21-1 NA
CASSQDRLAGAANIQYF TRBJ2-4 TRBV14 NA
CASGLGLAGTDTQYF TRBJ2-3 TRBV12-5 TRBD2
CASSLGLRGNNSPLHF TRBJ1-6 TRBV5-4 NA
CASTRVGNEQYF TRBJ2-7 TRBV7-9 NA